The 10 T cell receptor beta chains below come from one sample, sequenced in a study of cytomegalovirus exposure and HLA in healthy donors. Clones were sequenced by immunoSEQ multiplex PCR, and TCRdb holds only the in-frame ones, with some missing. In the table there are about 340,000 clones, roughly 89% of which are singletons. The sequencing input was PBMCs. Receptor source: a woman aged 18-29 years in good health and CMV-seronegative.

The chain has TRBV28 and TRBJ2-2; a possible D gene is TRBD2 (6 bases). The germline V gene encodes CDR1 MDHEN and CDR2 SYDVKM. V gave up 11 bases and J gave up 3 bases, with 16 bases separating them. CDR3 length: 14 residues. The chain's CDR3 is CASTSLGHTGELFF. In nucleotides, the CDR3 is TGTGCCTCCACTAGCTTAGGGCACACCGGGGAGCTGTTTTTT.

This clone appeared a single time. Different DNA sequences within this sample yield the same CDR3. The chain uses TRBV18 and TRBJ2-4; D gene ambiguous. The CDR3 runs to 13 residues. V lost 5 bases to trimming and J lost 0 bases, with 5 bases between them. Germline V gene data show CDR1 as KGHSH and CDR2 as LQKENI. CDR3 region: CASSGLAKNIQYF. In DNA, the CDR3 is TGTGCCAGCTCAGGGCTAGCCAAAAACATTCAGTACTTC.

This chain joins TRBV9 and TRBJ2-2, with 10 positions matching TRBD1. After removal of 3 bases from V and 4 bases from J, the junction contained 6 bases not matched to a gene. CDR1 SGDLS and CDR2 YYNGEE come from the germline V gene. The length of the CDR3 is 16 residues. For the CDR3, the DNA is TGTGCCAGCAGCGCTATGACAGGGGGCCTCACCGGGGAGCTGTTTTTT. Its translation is CASSAMTGGLTGELFF. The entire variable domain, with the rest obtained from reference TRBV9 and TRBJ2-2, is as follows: DSGVTQTPKHLITATGQRVTLRCSPRSGDLSVYWYQQSLDQGLQFLIQYYNGEERAKGNILERFSAQQFPDLHSELNLSSLELGDSALYFCASSAMTGGLTGELFFGEGSRLTVL.

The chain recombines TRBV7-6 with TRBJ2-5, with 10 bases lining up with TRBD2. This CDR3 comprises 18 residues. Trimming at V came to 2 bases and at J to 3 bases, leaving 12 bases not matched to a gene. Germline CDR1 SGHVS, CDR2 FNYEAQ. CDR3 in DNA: TGTGCCAGCAGCTTAATTTACGCTAGCGGGAGTCAGAAAGAGACCCAGTACTTC. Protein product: CASSLIYASGSQKETQYF.

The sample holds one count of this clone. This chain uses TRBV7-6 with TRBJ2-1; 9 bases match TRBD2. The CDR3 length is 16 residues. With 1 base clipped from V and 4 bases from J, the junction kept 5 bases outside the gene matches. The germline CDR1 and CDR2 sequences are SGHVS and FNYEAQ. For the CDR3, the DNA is TGTGCCAGCAGCTTAGAGGCTAGCGGGACATACAATGAGCAGTTCTTC. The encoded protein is CASSLEASGTYNEQFF.

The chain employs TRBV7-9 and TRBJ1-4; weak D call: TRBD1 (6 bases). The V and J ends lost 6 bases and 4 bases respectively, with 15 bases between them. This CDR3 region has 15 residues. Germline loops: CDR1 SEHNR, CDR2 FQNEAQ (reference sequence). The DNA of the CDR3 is TGTGCCAGCAGGCCGGAACAGGGTGGTAATGAAAAACTGTTTTTT. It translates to CASRPEQGGNEKLFF. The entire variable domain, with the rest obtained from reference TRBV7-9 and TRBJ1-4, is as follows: DTGVSQNPRHKITKRGQNVTFRCDPISEHNRLYWYRQTLGQGPEFLTYFQNEAQLEKSRLLSDRFSAERPKGSFSTLEIQRTEQGDSAMYLCASRPEQGGNEKLFFGSGTQLSVL.

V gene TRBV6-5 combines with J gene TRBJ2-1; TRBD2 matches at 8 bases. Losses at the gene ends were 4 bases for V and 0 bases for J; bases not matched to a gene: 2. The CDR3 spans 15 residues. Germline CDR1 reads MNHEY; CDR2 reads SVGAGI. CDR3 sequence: CASSLAGSSYNEQFF. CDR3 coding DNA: TGTGCCAGCAGTTTAGCGGGAAGCTCCTACAATGAGCAGTTCTTC.

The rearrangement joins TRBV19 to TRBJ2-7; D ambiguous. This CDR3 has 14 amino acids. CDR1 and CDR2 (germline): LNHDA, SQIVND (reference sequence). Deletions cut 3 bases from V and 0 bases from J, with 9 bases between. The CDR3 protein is CASSIEAASYEQYF. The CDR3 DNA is TGTGCCAGTAGTATTGAGGCAGCCTCCTACGAGCAGTACTTC.

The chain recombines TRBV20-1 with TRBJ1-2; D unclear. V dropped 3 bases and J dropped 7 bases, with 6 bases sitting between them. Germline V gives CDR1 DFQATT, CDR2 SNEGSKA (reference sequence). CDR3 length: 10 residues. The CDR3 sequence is CSASPSGYTF. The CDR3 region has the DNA TGCAGTGCTAGTCCCTCTGGCTACACCTTC.

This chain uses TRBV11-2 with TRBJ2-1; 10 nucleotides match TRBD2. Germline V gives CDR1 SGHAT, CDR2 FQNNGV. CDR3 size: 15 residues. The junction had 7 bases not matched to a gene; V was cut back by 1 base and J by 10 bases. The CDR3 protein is CASSLGPGSGREQFF. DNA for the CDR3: TGTGCCAGCAGCTTAGGGCCTGGTAGCGGGAGGGAGCAGTTCTTC.